This TCR beta chain comes out of a study of T cell clones after liver transplantation (dated by TCRdb to the late 2010s). With regard to the full study: The samples were obtained from ITN030ST, a randomized trial that attempted immunosuppression withdrawal within 2 years after liver transplantation. After a pre-transplant mixed lymphocyte reaction, TCRbeta sequencing was used to pinpoint donor-reactive T cell clones, which were subsequently tracked in post-transplant blood. Third party-reactive TCRbeta sequences from pre-transplant MLRs were also identified as an antigen-independent comparator for donor-reactive sequences. Of the eight recipients, a few were HCV-positive, while the remaining recipients had been transplanted for non-autoimmune, non-viral indications. Until randomization at 12-24 months post-transplant, subjects were given standard immunosuppression, with no induction therapy. Tolerance was defined as complete withdrawal of immunosuppression for at least one year without a rise in liver enzymes beyond twice the upper limit of normal. Blood samples were collected pre-transplant, then pre-randomization ahead of withdrawal, and finally post-randomization once withdrawal had either been completed or failed. The studied cohort comprised 8 liver transplant recipients, 3 classified as tolerant and 5 as non-tolerant.

Summary of the overall study and its limitations: Once repertoire turnover was taken into account, donor-reactive detection showed a significant reduction for CD4 in 7 of 8 subjects and for CD8 in 8 of 8. Donor-reactive sequences declined more than third party-reactive ones, suggesting partial antigen-specific deletion unrelated to withdrawal success. Without allograft tissue specimens, donor-reactive T cells may have migrated into the graft rather than being deleted. Because of small, heterogeneous patient numbers and non-standardized post-transplant time points, the conclusions were only preliminary. Low numbers of available donor cells limited the measurable donor-reactive repertoire in two subjects. Circulating donor-reactive CD4 TCRbeta sequences fell significantly post-transplant in 5 of 8 subjects, irrespective of tolerance or HCV status.

Unstimulated PBMCs, after thawing, were stained for CD3, CD4 and CD8 and then FACS-sorted into CD3+CD4+ and CD3+CD8+ populations. Randomization to immunosuppression withdrawal applied to every one of the 8 studied subjects. The Qiagen DNeasy Blood and Tissue Kit was used to isolate genomic DNA. High-throughput TCRbeta CDR3 sequencing of frozen genomic DNA was performed by immunoSEQ, including PCR amplification, mapping, bias correction and internal controls. Turning to the authors' computational methods: Only productive rearrangements were retained, with each unique TCRbeta sequence defined by its CDR3 nucleotide sequence together with its V and J gene. A sequence counted as donor-reactive only if the sequence showed at least 5-fold expansion in CFSE-low cells compared with unstimulated pre-transplant cells and had a frequency of at least 0.01%. Minimum frequency thresholds were set for each subject on the basis of the unstimulated sample with the lowest template count, so that a detection power of at least 90% was ensured. Repertoire turnover was measured by Jensen-Shannon divergence between the top 1000 TCRbeta sequences post- and pre-transplant. Changes in detection of donor-reactive sequences were tested with two-sided Fisher's exact tests. Here the immuneACCESS table is served through TCRdb, limited to in-frame sequences with V and J called. Missing clones are a known gap in these copies; in checked studies unresolved V genes cover under half, and the rest lacks a known reason. That table gives V, J and clone size, and the DNA gave D and trimming. The sample includes some 120,000 clones, with 90% observed a single time. The ten largest clones add up to 0.83% of the sample.

CDR1 and CDR2 (LNHDA, SQIVND) derive from the germline V gene (reference sequence). The CDR3 sequence holds 13 residues, the cysteine and phenylalanine included. The sequence is cut down to CDR3 DNA, 39 bases in frame from base 1. V sheds 8 bases and J sheds 4 bases, leaving 11 bases between their ends. This clone was seen just once. Its antigen specificity is not known. It has no much larger one-base neighbor in the sample; base qualities were not kept. This receptor was identified in a human patient who received a liver transplant. Some T cells may originate with the graft donor following a transplant. The sequencing used CD4+ T cells from blood, collected 12 months after liver transplant. The V and J genes are TRBV19 and TRBJ2-2, with the D gene uncertain. The CDR3 sequence is CASARRLTGELFF. The nucleotide sequence is TGTGCCAGTGCCCGACGTCTCACCGGGGAGCTGTTTTTT.